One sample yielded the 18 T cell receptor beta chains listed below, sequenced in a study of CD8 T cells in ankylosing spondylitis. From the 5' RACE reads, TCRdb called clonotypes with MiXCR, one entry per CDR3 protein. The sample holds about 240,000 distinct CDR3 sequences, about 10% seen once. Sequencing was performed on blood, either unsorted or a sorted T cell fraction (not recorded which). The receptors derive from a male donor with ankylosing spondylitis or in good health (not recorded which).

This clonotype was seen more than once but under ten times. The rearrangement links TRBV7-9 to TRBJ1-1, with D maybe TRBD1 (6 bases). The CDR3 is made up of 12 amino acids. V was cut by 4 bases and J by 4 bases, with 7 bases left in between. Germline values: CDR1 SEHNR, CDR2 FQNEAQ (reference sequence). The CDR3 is CASSSDSTEAFF. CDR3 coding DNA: TGTGCCAGCAGCTCGGACAGCACTGAAGCTTTCTTT.

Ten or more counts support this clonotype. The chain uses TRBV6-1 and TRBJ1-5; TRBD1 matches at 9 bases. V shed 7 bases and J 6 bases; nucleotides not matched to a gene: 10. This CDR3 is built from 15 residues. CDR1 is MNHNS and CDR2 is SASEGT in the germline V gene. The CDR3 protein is CASTSGQGRGQPQHF. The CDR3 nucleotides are TGTGCCAGCACCTCCGGACAGGGGAGGGGTCAGCCCCAGCATTTT.

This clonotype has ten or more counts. The CDR3 region is CASSYLGGSLQETQYF. DNA for the CDR3: TGTGCCAGCAGTTATTTGGGGGGGAGCCTTCAAGAGACCCAGTACTTC. V is TRBV27 and J is TRBJ2-5; 7 bases match TRBD2. V shed 4 bases, J shed 2 bases, and the junction held 10 bases outside the gene matches. The CDR3 extends over 16 amino acids. Germline loops: CDR1 MNHEY, CDR2 SMNVEV (reference sequence).

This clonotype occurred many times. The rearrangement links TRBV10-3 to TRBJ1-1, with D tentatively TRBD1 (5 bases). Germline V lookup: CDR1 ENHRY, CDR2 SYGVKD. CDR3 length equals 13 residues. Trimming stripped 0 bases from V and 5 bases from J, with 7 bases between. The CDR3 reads CAISESRGTEAFF. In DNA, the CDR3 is TGTGCCATCAGTGAGTCGCGGGGGACTGAAGCTTTCTTT.

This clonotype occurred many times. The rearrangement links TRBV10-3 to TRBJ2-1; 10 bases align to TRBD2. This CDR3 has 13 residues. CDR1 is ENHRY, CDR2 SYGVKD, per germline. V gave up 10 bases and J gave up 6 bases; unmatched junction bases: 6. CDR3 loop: CATRTSGGNEQFF. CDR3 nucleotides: TGTGCCACCCGGACTAGCGGAGGCAATGAGCAGTTCTTC.

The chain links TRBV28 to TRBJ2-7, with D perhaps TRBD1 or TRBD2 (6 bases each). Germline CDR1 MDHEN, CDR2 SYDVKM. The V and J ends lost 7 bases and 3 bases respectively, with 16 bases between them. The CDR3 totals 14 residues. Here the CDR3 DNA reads TGTGCCAGCATCAACAGAGGGGGGAGCTACGAGCAGTACTTC. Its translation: CASINRGGSYEQYF.

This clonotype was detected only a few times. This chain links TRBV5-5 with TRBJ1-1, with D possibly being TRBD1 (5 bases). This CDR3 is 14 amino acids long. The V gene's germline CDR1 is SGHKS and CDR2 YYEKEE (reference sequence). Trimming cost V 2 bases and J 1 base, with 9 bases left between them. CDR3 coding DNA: TGTGCCAGCAGCTTCTCCGGACAGAACACTGAAGCTTTCTTT. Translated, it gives CASSFSGQNTEAFF.

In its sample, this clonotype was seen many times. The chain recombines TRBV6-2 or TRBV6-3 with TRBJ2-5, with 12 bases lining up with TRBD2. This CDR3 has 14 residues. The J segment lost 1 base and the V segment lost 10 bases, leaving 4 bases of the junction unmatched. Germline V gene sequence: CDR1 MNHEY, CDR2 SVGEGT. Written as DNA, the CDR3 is TGTGCCACCCGACTAGCGGGGGTCCAAGAGACCCAGTACTTC. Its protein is CATRLAGVQETQYF.

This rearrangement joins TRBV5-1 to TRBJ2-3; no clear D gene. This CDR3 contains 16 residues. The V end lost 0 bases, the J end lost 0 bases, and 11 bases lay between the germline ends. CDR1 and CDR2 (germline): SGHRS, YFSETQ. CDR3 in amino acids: CASSLVYATSTDTQYF. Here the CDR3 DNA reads TGCGCCAGCAGCTTGGTGTACGCTACCAGCACAGATACGCAGTATTTT.

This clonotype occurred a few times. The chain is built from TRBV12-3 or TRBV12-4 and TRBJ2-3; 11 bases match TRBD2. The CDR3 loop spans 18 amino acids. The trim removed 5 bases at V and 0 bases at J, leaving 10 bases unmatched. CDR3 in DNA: TGTGCCAGCAGTCCTGGGACTAGCGGAGGAAGAAGCACAGATACGCAGTATTTT. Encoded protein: CASSPGTSGGRSTDTQYF.

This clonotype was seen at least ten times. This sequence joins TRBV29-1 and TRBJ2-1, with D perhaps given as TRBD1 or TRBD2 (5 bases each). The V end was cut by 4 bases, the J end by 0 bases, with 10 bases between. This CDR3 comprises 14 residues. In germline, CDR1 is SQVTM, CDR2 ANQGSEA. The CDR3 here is CSVVGVSSYNEQFF. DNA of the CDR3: TGCAGCGTTGTGGGGGTAAGCTCCTACAATGAGCAGTTCTTC.

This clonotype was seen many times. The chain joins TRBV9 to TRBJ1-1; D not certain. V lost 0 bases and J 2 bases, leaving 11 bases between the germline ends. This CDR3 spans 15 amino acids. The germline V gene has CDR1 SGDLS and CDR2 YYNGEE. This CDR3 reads CASSVDLRGNTEAFF. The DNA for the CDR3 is TGTGCCAGCAGCGTAGATCTACGGGGTAACACTGAAGCTTTCTTT. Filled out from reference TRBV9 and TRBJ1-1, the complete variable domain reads DSGVTQTPKHLITATGQRVTLRCSPRSGDLSVYWYQQSLDQGLQFLIQYYNGEERAKGNILERFSAQQFPDLHSELNLSSLELGDSALYFCASSVDLRGNTEAFFGQGTRLTVV.

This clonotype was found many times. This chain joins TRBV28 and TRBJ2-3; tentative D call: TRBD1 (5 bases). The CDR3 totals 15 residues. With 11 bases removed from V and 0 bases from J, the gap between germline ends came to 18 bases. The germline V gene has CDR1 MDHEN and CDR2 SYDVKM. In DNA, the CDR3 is TGTGCCTCCGTCCAGGGCGTGTCTAGCACAGATACGCAGTATTTT. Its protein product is CASVQGVSSTDTQYF.

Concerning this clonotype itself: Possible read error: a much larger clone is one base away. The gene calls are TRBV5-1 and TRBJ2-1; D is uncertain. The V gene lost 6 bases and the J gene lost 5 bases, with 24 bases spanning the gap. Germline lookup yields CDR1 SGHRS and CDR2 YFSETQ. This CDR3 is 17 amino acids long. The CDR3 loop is CASIPTVPTPSHNEQFF. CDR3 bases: TGCGCCAGCATCCCAACGGTCCCGACACCTTCTCACAATGAGCAGTTCTTC.

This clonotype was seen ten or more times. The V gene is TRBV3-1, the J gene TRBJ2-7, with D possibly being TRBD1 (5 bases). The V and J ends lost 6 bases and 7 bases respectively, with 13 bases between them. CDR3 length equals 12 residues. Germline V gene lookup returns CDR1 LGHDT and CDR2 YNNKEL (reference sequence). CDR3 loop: CASSLRAREQYF. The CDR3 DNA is TGTGCCAGCAGTCTCAGGGCTCGGGAGCAGTACTTC.

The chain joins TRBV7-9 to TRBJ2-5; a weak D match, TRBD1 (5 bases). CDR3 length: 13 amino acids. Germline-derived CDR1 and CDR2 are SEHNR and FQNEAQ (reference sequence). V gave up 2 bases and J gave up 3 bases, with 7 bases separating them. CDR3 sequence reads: CASSLQGKETQYF. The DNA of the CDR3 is TGTGCCAGCAGCTTACAGGGAAAAGAGACCCAGTACTTC.

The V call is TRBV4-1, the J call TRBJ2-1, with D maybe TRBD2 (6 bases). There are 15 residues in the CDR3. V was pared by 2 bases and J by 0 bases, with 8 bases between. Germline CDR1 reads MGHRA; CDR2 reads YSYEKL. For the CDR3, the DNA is TGCGCCAGCAGCCAAACGCGGGACTCCTACAATGAGCAGTTCTTC. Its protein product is CASSQTRDSYNEQFF.

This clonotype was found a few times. Here the CDR3 reads CAITQDRSTLHF. The CDR3 DNA sequence: TGTGCCATCACGCAGGACCGATCCACCCTCCACTTT. The chain couples TRBV10-3 to TRBJ1-6; D not certain. CDR3 length: 12 residues. V lost 7 bases and J lost 14, with 15 bases in between. Germline loops: CDR1 ENHRY, CDR2 SYGVKD.